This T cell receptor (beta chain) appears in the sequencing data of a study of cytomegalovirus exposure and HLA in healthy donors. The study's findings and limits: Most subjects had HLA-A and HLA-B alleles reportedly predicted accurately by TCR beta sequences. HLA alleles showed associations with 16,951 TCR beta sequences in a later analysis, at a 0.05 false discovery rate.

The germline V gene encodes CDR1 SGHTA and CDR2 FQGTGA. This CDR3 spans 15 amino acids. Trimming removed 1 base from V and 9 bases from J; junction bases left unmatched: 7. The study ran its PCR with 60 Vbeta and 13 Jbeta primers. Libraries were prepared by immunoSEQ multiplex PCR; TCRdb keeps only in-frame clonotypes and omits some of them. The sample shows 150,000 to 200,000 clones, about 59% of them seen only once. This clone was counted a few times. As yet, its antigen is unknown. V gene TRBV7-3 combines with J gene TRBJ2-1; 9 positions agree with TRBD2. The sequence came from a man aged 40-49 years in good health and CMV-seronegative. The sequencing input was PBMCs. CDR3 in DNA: TGTGCCAGCAGCTTAATAGCGGGAGCGTCAGGTGAGCAGTTCTTC. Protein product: CASSLIAGASGEQFF.